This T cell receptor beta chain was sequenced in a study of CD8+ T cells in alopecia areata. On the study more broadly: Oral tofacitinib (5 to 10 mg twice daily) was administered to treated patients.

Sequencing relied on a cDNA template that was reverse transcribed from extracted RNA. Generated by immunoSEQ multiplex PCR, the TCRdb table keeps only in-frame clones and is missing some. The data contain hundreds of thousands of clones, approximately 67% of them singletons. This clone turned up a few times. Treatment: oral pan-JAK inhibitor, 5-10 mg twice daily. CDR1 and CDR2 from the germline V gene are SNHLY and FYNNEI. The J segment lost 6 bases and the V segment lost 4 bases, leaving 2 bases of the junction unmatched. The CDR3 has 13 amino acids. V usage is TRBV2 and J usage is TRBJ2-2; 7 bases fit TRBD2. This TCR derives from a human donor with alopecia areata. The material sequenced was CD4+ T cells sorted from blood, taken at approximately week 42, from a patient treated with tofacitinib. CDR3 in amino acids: CASSGLAPGELFF. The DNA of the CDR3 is TGTGCCAGCAGTGGACTAGCTCCCGGGGAGCTGTTTTTT.